The present T cell receptor (beta chain) was sequenced within a study of CD8 T cells in Susac syndrome. Sequencing of TCR beta was performed on blood CD8+ T cells and on blood CD4+ T cells. When the RNA was reverse transcribed, random hexamers were used with an input of 0.5 to 1 ug. MiXCR was run by TCRdb on the immunoSEQ multiplex PCR reads, yielding one entry per CDR3 protein. The sample gives more than 250,000 distinct CDR3 sequences, about 91% of which show up once; about 0.063% is in the top ten. This CDR3 comprises 11 residues. CDR1 and CDR2 (germline): LGHNA, YNFKEQ. The V and J ends lost 3 bases and 8 bases respectively, with 6 bases between them.

The clonotype was recovered from a human donor with multiple sclerosis. The chain uses TRBV4-2 and TRBJ2-3, with TRBD2 as a possible D gene (5 bases). The sample was CD4+ T cells from PBMCs. The CDR3 protein is CASSQAGTQYF. For the CDR3, the DNA is TGTGCCAGCAGCCAGGCGGGTACGCAGTATTTT.